This T cell receptor (beta chain) was documented in a study of CD8 T cells in ankylosing spondylitis. Broader study findings: There were earlier reports of some motif variants in reactive arthritis synovial fluid and blood. A TCR beta motif of about eight highly homologous variants seemed to mark ankylosing spondylitis blood. Disease-associated clones were CD8+ and fairly uncommon in peripheral blood.

This clonotype appeared many times. No antigen is known for it. It was by quantitative 5'-RACE with molecular barcodes that TCR beta libraries were made. Each CDR3 protein gets one entry after TCRdb re-called the 5' RACE reads with MiXCR. The sample gives around 490,000 distinct CDR3 sequences, about 5.7% of which show up once; around 3.5% is in the top ten. The CDR3 consists of 15 residues. CDR1 and CDR2 from the germline V gene are DFQATT and SNEGSKA (reference sequence). Trimming took 6 bases from V and 4 from J; bases not matched to a gene: 12. The specimen was blood, either unsorted or a sorted T cell fraction (not recorded which). This chain joins TRBV20-1 and TRBJ1-5; 7 bases align to TRBD1. This receptor was taken from a male donor with ankylosing spondylitis. This chain's CDR3 is CSAQPAGQENQPQHF. The CDR3 DNA reads TGCAGTGCCCAACCGGCAGGACAGGAAAATCAGCCCCAGCATTTT.